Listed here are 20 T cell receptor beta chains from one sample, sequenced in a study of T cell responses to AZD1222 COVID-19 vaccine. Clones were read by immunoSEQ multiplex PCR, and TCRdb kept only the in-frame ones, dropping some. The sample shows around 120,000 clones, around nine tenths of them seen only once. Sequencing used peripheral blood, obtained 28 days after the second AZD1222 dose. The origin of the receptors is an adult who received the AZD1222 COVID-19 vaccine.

This CDR3 is CASSPPQRQGLREQFF. The CDR3 DNA reads TGTGCCAGCTCACCACCGCAGAGACAGGGGCTTAGGGAGCAGTTCTTC. The rearrangement links TRBV18 to TRBJ2-1, with 8 positions matching TRBD1. Trimming removed 0 bases from V and 10 bases from J; junction bases left unmatched: 11. Germline V gene sequence: CDR1 KGHSH, CDR2 LQKENI. This CDR3 contains 16 residues.

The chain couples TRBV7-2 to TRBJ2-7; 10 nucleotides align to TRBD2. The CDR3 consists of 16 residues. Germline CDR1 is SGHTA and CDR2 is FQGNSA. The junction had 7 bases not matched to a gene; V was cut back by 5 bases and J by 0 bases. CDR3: CASSVYSGGSSYEQYF. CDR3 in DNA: TGTGCCAGCAGCGTTTATAGCGGGGGGAGCTCCTACGAGCAGTACTTC.

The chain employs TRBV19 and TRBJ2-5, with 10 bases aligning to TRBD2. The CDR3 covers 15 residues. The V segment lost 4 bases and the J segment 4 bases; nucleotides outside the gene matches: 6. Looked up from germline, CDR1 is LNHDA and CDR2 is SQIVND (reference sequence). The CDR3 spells CASSNQREGRETQYF. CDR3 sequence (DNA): TGTGCCAGTAGTAACCAGCGGGAGGGCCGAGAGACCCAGTACTTC.

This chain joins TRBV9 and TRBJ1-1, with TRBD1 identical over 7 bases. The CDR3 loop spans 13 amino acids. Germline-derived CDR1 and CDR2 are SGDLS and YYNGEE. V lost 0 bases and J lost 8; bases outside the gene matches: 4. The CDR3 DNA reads TGTGCCAGCAGCGTAGGACAGGGTCGGGAAGCTTTCTTT. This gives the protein CASSVGQGREAFF.

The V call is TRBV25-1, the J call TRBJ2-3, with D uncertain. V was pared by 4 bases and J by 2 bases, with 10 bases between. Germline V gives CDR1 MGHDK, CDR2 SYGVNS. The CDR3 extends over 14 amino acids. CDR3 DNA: TGTGCCAGCAGTGTGGGCCAAGTCACAGATACGCAGTATTTT. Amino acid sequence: CASSVGQVTDTQYF.

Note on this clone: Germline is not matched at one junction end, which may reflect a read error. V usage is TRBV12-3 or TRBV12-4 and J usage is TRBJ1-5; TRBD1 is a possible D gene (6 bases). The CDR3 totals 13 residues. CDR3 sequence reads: CASSMTGRGASYF. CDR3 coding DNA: TGTGCCAGCAGCATGACCGGGCGGGGGGCGAGTTACTTT.

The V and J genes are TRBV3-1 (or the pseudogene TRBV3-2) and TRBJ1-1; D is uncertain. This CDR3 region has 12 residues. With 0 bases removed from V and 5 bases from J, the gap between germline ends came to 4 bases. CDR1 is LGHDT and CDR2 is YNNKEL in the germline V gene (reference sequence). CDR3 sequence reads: CASSQDRTEAFF. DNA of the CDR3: TGTGCCAGCAGCCAAGATCGGACTGAAGCTTTCTTT.

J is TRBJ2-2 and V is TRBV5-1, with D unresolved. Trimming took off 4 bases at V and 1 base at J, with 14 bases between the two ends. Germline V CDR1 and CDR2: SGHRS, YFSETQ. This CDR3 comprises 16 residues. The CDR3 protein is CASSGPLSMNTGELFF. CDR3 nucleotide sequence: TGCGCCAGCAGCGGTCCGTTGTCTATGAACACCGGGGAGCTGTTTTTT.

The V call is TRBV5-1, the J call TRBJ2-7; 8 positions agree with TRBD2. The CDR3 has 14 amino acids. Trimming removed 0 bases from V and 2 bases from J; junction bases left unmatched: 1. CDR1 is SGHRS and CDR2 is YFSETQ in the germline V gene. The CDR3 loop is CASSLGTSTYEQYF. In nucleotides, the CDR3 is TGCGCCAGCAGCTTGGGGACTAGCACCTACGAGCAGTACTTC.

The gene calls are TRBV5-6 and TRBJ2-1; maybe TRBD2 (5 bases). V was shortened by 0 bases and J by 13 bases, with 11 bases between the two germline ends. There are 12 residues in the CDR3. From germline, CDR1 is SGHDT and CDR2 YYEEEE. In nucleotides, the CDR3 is TGTGCCAGCAGCTTGGTGGACTTACCTCAGTTCTTC. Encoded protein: CASSLVDLPQFF.

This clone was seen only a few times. The CDR3 nucleotides are TGTGCCAGCAGCACGACGACAGAAACTAGCTCCTATAATTCACCCCTCCACTTT. Protein: CASSTTTETSSYNSPLHF. The J gene is TRBJ1-6, the V gene TRBV7-8, with a weak D call TRBD1 (5 bases). The CDR3 covers 18 residues. Germline-derived CDR1 and CDR2 are SGHVS and FQNEAQ. V lost 5 bases to trimming and J lost 0 bases, with 17 bases between them.

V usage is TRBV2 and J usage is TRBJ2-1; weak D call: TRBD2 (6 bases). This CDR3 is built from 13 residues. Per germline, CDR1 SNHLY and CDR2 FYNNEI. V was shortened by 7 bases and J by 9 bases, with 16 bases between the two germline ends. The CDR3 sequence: CASTPETSTEQFF. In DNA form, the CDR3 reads TGTGCCAGCACCCCCGAAACTAGCACTGAGCAGTTCTTC.

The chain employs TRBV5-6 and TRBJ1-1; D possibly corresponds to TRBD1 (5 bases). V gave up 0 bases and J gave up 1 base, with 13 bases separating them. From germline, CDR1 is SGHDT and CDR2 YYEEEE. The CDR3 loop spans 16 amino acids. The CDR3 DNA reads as TGTGCCAGCAGCTTGGTGGGGGGTTCTTGGAACACTGAAGCTTTCTTT. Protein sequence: CASSLVGGSWNTEAFF.

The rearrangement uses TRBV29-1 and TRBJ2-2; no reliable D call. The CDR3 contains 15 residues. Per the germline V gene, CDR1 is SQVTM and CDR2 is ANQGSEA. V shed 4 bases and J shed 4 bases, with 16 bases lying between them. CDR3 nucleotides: TGCAGCGTTGCAGACCACGACCCCCTCACCGGGGAGCTGTTTTTT. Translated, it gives CSVADHDPLTGELFF.

The CDR3 here is CASRPLGSSYNEQFF. CDR3 coding DNA: TGCGCCAGCAGACCTCTAGGGAGCTCCTACAATGAGCAGTTCTTC. The chain recombines TRBV4-1 with TRBJ2-1, with TRBD2 as a possible D gene (5 bases). The V and J ends lost 6 bases and 0 bases respectively, with 12 bases between them. Germline V lookup: CDR1 MGHRA, CDR2 YSYEKL. The CDR3 is made up of 15 amino acids.

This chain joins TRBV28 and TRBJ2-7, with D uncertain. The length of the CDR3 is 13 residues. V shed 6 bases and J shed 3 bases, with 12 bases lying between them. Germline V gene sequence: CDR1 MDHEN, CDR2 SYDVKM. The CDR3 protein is CASSSTDHYEQYF. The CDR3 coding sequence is TGTGCCAGCAGCTCTACAGACCACTACGAGCAGTACTTC.

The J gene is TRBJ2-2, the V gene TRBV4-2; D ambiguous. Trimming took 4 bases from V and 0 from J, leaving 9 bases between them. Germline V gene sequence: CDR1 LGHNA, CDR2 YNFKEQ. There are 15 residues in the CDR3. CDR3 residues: CASSPQSTNTGELFF. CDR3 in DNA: TGTGCCAGCAGCCCTCAATCTACGAACACCGGGGAGCTGTTTTTT.

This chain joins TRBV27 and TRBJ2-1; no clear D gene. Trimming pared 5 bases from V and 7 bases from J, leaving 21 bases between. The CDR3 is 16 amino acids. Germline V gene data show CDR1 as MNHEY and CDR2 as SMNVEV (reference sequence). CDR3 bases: TGTGCCAGCAGTCTTTATGGACGTGGACCTAGGAATGAGCAGTTCTTC. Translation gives CASSLYGRGPRNEQFF.

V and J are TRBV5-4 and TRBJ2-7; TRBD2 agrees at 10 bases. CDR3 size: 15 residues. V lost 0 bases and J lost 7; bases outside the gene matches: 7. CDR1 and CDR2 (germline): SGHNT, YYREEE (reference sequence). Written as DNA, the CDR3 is TGTGCCAGCAGCTTGGGAGCGGGAGGGATCAGGGAGCAGTACTTC. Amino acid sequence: CASSLGAGGIREQYF.

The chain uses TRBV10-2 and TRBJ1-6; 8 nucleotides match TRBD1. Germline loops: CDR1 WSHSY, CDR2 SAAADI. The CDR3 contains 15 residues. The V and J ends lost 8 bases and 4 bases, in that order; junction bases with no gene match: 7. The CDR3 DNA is TGCGCCAGCGGGCAGGACAGGGAATATAATTCACCCCTCCACTTT. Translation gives CASGQDREYNSPLHF.